One and the same sample provided the 30 T cell receptor beta chains below, sequenced in a study of cytomegalovirus exposure and HLA in healthy donors (dated 2017 in TCRdb). Library preparation was by the immunoSEQ multiplex PCR assay. For the multiplex PCR, a mixture combining 60 forward primers for TCR Vbeta segments and 13 reverse primers for TCR Jbeta segments was used. TCRdb obtained this table from immuneACCESS and retained in-frame rearrangements with V and J assigned. These tables miss some clones; where compared with another copy, unresolved V genes account for less than half of the shortfall, and the remainder is unexplained. The sample yields fewer than 150,000 clones; 80% were counted once. The leading ten clones occupy 1% of the sample. The sequenced material came from PBMCs. The source is a man in his forties or fifties in good health and CMV-seronegative.

The rearrangement links TRBV7-8 to TRBJ2-1; 8 nucleotides align to TRBD1. The CDR3 is made up of 14 amino acids. V lost 1 base to trimming and J lost 9 bases; unmatched junction nucleotides: 5. CDR1 is SGHVS, CDR2 FQNEAQ, per germline. The CDR3: CASSLVAGGGEQFF. The CDR3, as DNA: TGTGCCAGCAGCTTAGTGGCAGGGGGCGGTGAGCAGTTCTTC.

CDR3 sequence reads: CARGRAGEQFF. In DNA form, the CDR3 reads TGTGCCAGAGGGAGGGCCGGTGAGCAGTTCTTC. The rearrangement uses TRBV30 and TRBJ2-1; TRBD2 aligns across 7 bases. The CDR3 is 11 residues long. CDR1 and CDR2 (germline): GTSNPN, SVGIG (reference sequence). The V and J ends lost 8 bases and 9 bases, in that order; junction bases with no gene match: 7.

This clone has more than one count but fewer than ten. The chain carries TRBV10-1 and TRBJ1-2, with 7 bases aligning to TRBD1. In germline, CDR1 is WNHNN, CDR2 SYGVQD (reference sequence). J gave up 8 bases and V 0 bases, and 3 bases lay outside the gene matches. This CDR3 has 13 amino acids. The CDR3 spells CASSESQGVGYTF. Written as DNA, the CDR3 is TGCGCCAGCAGTGAGTCGCAGGGGGTCGGCTACACCTTC.

In the case of this clone: One end of the junction varies from germline; a read error may be responsible. The chain uses TRBV30 and TRBJ2-7, with TRBD1 matching over 7 bases. The CDR3 totals 11 residues. In germline, CDR1 is GTSNPN, CDR2 SVGIG (reference sequence). The DNA for the CDR3 is TGTGCCTGGAGAGGGACAGCCGAGCAGTACTTT. The encoded protein is CAWRGTAEQYF.

This clone was picked up one time. The chain couples TRBV19 to TRBJ1-2; unclear D gene. V lost 7 bases to trimming and J lost 5 bases, with 11 bases between them. This CDR3 contains 12 residues. CDR1 and CDR2 from the germline V gene are LNHDA and SQIVND (reference sequence). CDR3 in amino acids: CASTMEGYGYTF. The CDR3, as DNA: TGTGCCAGTACCATGGAGGGATATGGCTACACCTTC.

The CDR3 sequence: CATSRGNRDVTF. The CDR3 nucleotides are TGTGCCACCAGCAGAGGGAACAGGGACGTCACCTTC. The chain joins TRBV15 to TRBJ1-2; D may be TRBD1 (6 bases). The CDR3 is 12 residues long. The V gene lost 1 base and the J gene lost 13 bases, with 13 bases spanning the gap. Germline CDR1 LNHNV, CDR2 YYDKDF (reference sequence).

This chain joins TRBV18 and TRBJ2-3; D is possibly TRBD2 (6 bases). Between the trimmed V and J ends, which lost 0 bases and 3 bases, there was a span of 13 bases. This CDR3 region has 16 residues. Germline lookup yields CDR1 KGHSH and CDR2 LQKENI. Here the CDR3 DNA reads TGTGCCAGCTCACCACCGGTACGGGCGGGAACAGATACGCAGTATTTT. Its protein is CASSPPVRAGTDTQYF. The full variable domain, completed using reference TRBV18 and TRBJ2-3, is NAGVMQNPRHLVRRRGQEARLRCSPMKGHSHVYWYRQLPEEGLKFMVYLQKENIIDESGMPKERFSAEFPKEGPSILRIQQVVRGDSAAYFCASSPPVRAGTDTQYFGPGTRLTVL.

The rearrangement links TRBV5-1 to TRBJ2-7; 10 bases align to TRBD2. The CDR3 is 18 amino acids. With 3 bases clipped from V and 2 bases from J, the junction kept 14 bases outside the gene matches. Germline lookup yields CDR1 SGHRS and CDR2 YFSETQ. CDR3: CASSWPVAGGENTYEQYF. As DNA, the CDR3 is TGCGCCAGCAGCTGGCCCGTAGCGGGGGGCGAAAACACCTACGAGCAGTACTTC.

The chain is built from TRBV28 and TRBJ1-5, with 8 bases that match TRBD1. The V gene end was trimmed by 5 bases and the J gene end by 5 bases; junction bases not matched to a gene: 8. The CDR3 totals 15 residues. CDR1 and CDR2 from the germline V gene are MDHEN and SYDVKM. The CDR3 is CASSADRVVDQPQHF. The CDR3 DNA sequence: TGTGCCAGCAGTGCGGACAGGGTCGTTGATCAGCCCCAGCATTTT.

The sample holds one count of this clone. This chain connects TRBV5-1 to TRBJ1-1, with 9 bases that match TRBD1. V was pared by 4 bases and J by 5 bases, with 9 bases of the junction left unmatched. The germline gives CDR1 SGHRS, CDR2 YFSETQ. The CDR3 runs to 15 residues. The CDR3 spells CASSLGTGTNTEAFF. CDR3 nucleotide sequence: TGCGCCAGCAGCCTAGGGACAGGGACGAATACTGAAGCTTTCTTT.

CDR3 nucleotides: TGTGCCAGCAGTGTACTCGTGGAGACCCAGTACTTC. Encoded protein: CASSVLVETQYF. The chain links TRBV2 to TRBJ2-5; unclear D gene. In germline, CDR1 is SNHLY, CDR2 FYNNEI. CDR3 length equals 12 residues. The ends were cut back, 4 bases at V and 5 bases at J, with 8 bases in the middle. Complete variable domain (other parts from reference TRBV2 and TRBJ2-5): EPEVTQTPSHQVTQMGQEVILRCVPISNHLYFYWYRQILGQKVEFLVSFYNNEISEKSEIFDDQFSVERPDGSNFTLKIRSTKLEDSAMYFCASSVLVETQYFGPGTRLLVL.

This clone has a single count. The V call is TRBV6-5, the J call TRBJ1-4; D is unclear. The V end lost 10 bases, the J end lost 4 bases, and 16 bases lay between the germline ends. The germline gives CDR1 MNHEY, CDR2 SVGAGI. CDR3 length equals 14 residues. The CDR3 DNA follows: TGTGCCACCCGGGAGGAACAGTTTAATGAAAAACTGTTTTTT. Its protein is CATREEQFNEKLFF.

The rearrangement links TRBV28 to TRBJ1-2; D is undetermined. Germline lookup yields CDR1 MDHEN and CDR2 SYDVKM. V lost 5 bases and J lost 5, with 15 bases in between. The CDR3 consists of 14 residues. Here the CDR3 reads CASSPPDSGYGYTF. The CDR3, as DNA: TGTGCCAGCAGTCCTCCGGACTCTGGGTATGGCTACACCTTC.

The chain uses TRBV6-5 and TRBJ2-2; weak D call: TRBD1 (6 bases). V dropped 5 bases and J dropped 2 bases, with 9 bases sitting between them. Germline CDR1 reads MNHEY; CDR2 reads SVGAGI. CDR3 length equals 14 residues. The CDR3: CASSPGANTGELFF. The CDR3 DNA reads as TGTGCCAGCAGTCCAGGGGCTAACACCGGGGAGCTGTTTTTT.

The chain joins TRBV5-1 to TRBJ2-1; 9 bases map to TRBD2. Germline assignment: CDR1 SGHRS and CDR2 YFSETQ. J lost 4 bases, V lost 3 bases, and 8 bases had no gene match. This CDR3 contains 16 residues. In nucleotides, the CDR3 is TGCGCCAGCAGCTCCTTAGCGGGGGCCTCATACAATGAGCAGTTCTTC. Its protein is CASSSLAGASYNEQFF.

The rearrangement links TRBV5-1 to TRBJ1-3, with 7 bases that match TRBD1. The CDR3 has 15 residues. CDR1 and CDR2 from the germline V gene are SGHRS and YFSETQ. Germline trimming cut 3 bases from V and 11 bases from J; bases unmatched to any gene: 14. The CDR3 sequence: CASSSNNGQEGAIYF. The CDR3 DNA follows: TGCGCCAGCAGCTCTAACAATGGACAGGAAGGAGCCATATATTTT.

The rearrangement joins TRBV7-8 to TRBJ2-7; a weak D match, TRBD2 (5 bases). CDR3 length: 13 residues. CDR1 and CDR2 (germline): SGHVS, FQNEAQ. V was trimmed by 0 bases and J by 9 bases, leaving 12 bases between them. The CDR3 coding sequence is TGTGCCAGCAGCTTAGCGCGCGCAGGAGGGCAGTACTTC. Amino acids: CASSLARAGGQYF.

In DNA, the CDR3 is TGTGCCAGCAGCCCTGGGACAGCGCAAGAGACCCAGTACTTC. Residues: CASSPGTAQETQYF. V gene TRBV6-1 combines with J gene TRBJ2-5, with TRBD1 matching over 7 bases. CDR1 and CDR2 (germline): MNHNS, SASEGT. V lost 6 bases, J lost 2 bases, and 6 bases stayed unmatched. This CDR3 contains 14 residues.

The chain joins TRBV2 to TRBJ1-1; TRBD1 might be the D (6 bases). V dropped 6 bases and J dropped 1 base, with 12 bases sitting between them. Per the germline V gene, CDR1 is SNHLY and CDR2 is FYNNEI. This CDR3 is built from 14 residues. CDR3 nucleotides: TGTGCCAGCAGCCGGGACACATCGAACACTGAAGCTTTCTTT. Its protein is CASSRDTSNTEAFF. The complete variable domain, with remaining parts taken from reference TRBV2 and TRBJ1-1, reads EPEVTQTPSHQVTQMGQEVILRCVPISNHLYFYWYRQILGQKVEFLVSFYNNEISEKSEIFDDQFSVERPDGSNFTLKIRSTKLEDSAMYFCASSRDTSNTEAFFGQGTRLTVV.

V is TRBV4-1 and J is TRBJ2-5; 11 bases are a match to TRBD2. Looked up from germline, CDR1 is MGHRA and CDR2 is YSYEKL. This CDR3 comprises 20 residues. V trimming: 1 base; J trimming: 0 bases; junction bases outside the gene matches: 13. Here the CDR3 reads CASSQGTPPGLAVHQETQYF. CDR3 coding DNA: TGCGCCAGCAGCCAAGGGACCCCACCGGGACTAGCGGTTCACCAAGAGACCCAGTACTTC.

Notes on this clone: The sample carries other DNA sequences with the same CDR3. The CDR3 nucleotides are TGTGCCAGCAGGACGACAGGGCTGAACACCGGGGAGCTGTTTTTT. This encodes CASRTTGLNTGELFF. The chain uses TRBV2 and TRBJ2-2; 7 bases fit TRBD1. This CDR3 spans 15 amino acids. V shed 6 bases, J shed 1 base, and the junction held 5 bases outside the gene matches. CDR1 SNHLY and CDR2 FYNNEI come from the germline V gene. The variable domain in full, with the rest retrieved from reference TRBV2 and TRBJ2-2, is EPEVTQTPSHQVTQMGQEVILRCVPISNHLYFYWYRQILGQKVEFLVSFYNNEISEKSEIFDDQFSVERPDGSNFTLKIRSTKLEDSAMYFCASRTTGLNTGELFFGEGSRLTVL.

The gene calls are TRBV7-2 and TRBJ2-5; D is possibly TRBD2 (6 bases). Germline lookup yields CDR1 SGHTA and CDR2 FQGNSA. This CDR3 has 16 residues. V was pared by 5 bases and J by 1 base, with 17 bases between. The CDR3 DNA sequence: TGTGCCAGCAGCCCGCCCCCGGCTAGCGCCCAAGAGACCCAGTACTTC. Protein sequence: CASSPPPASAQETQYF.

The chain recombines TRBV27 with TRBJ2-5; a possible D gene is TRBD1 (5 bases). The DNA end is more similar to TRBJ2-7, so the J call may be wrong. CDR1 MNHEY and CDR2 SMNVEV come from the germline V gene (reference sequence). The CDR3 is made up of 17 amino acids. In nucleotides, the CDR3 is TGTGCCAGCAGTTTATCCGTGGGGCAGGCTAAGCCCTACGAGCAGTACTTC. Protein product: CASSLSVGQAKPYEQYF.

The chain uses TRBV7-9 and TRBJ2-2; weak D call: TRBD2 (5 bases). This CDR3 comprises 15 residues. Germline assignment: CDR1 SEHNR and CDR2 FQNEAQ (reference sequence). The ends were cut back, 11 bases at V and 6 bases at J, with 22 bases in the middle. The CDR3 region is CAERGRRDLSGELFF. The CDR3 nucleotides are TGTGCCGAACGGGGTAGACGCGACTTGTCCGGGGAGCTGTTTTTT.

The genes are TRBV5-1 and TRBJ1-4, with D maybe TRBD1 (6 bases). V was cut by 4 bases and J by 0 bases, with 10 bases left in between. The germline V gene encodes CDR1 SGHRS and CDR2 YFSETQ. The CDR3 contains 15 residues. The CDR3 nucleotides are TGCGCCAGCAGCCCCCGGACAGCAACTAATGAAAAACTGTTTTTT. Translated, it gives CASSPRTATNEKLFF.

The CDR3 reads CASSWGGANEKLFF. In DNA, the CDR3 is TGTGCCAGCAGTTGGGGGGGTGCTAATGAAAAACTGTTTTTT. The chain is built from TRBV28 and TRBJ1-4; possible D gene TRBD1, 5 bases. The CDR3 has 14 residues. V was cut by 4 bases and J by 3 bases, with 9 bases left in between. Germline loops: CDR1 MDHEN, CDR2 SYDVKM.

The V gene is TRBV7-6, the J gene TRBJ2-3, with D unresolved. CDR3 length equals 15 residues. Per germline, CDR1 SGHVS and CDR2 FNYEAQ. V dropped 0 bases and J dropped 2 bases, with 9 bases sitting between them. The CDR3 DNA follows: TGTGCCAGCAGCTTAGCCAGTCGCCTCACAGATACGCAGTATTTT. This translates into CASSLASRLTDTQYF.

The V gene is TRBV5-1, the J gene TRBJ1-5; the match to TRBD1 covers 8 bases. Germline V gene data show CDR1 as SGHRS and CDR2 as YFSETQ. The V and J ends lost 0 bases and 1 base, in that order; junction bases with no gene match: 0. The CDR3 extends over 15 amino acids. CDR3 in amino acids: CASSLGTGSNQPQHF. The DNA for the CDR3 is TGCGCCAGCAGCTTGGGGACAGGGAGCAATCAGCCCCAGCATTTT.

This rearrangement joins TRBV28 to TRBJ2-2; TRBD1 matches at 9 bases. The CDR3 is 14 residues long. The V segment lost 4 bases and the J segment 5 bases; nucleotides outside the gene matches: 2. In germline, CDR1 is MDHEN, CDR2 SYDVKM. CDR3 amino acids: CASSSGQGTGELFF. CDR3 nucleotides: TGTGCCAGCAGTTCCGGACAGGGGACCGGGGAGCTGTTTTTT.

V and J are TRBV6-1 and TRBJ2-5, with D possibly matching TRBD1 (6 bases). Germline V gives CDR1 MNHNS, CDR2 SASEGT. Between the trimmed V and J ends, which lost 3 bases and 1 base, there was a span of 9 bases. This CDR3 is 14 amino acids long. The CDR3 protein is CASSDRGAQETQYF. DNA of the CDR3: TGTGCCAGCAGTGACAGGGGCGCCCAAGAGACCCAGTACTTC.